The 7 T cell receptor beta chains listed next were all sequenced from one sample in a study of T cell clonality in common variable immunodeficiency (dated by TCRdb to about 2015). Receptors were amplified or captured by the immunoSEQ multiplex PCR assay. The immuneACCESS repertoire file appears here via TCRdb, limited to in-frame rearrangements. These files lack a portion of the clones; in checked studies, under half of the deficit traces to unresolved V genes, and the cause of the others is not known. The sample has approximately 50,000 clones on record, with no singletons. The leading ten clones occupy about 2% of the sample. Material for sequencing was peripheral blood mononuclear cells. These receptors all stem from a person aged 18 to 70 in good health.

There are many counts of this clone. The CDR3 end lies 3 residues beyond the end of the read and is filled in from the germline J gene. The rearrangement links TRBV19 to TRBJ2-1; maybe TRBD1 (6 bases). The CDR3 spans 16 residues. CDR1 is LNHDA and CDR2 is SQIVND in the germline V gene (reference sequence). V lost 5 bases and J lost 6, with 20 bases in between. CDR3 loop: CASSSHLGANINEQFF. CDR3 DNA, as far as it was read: TGTGCCAGTAGTTCCCATTTGGGGGCAAACATCAATGAG.

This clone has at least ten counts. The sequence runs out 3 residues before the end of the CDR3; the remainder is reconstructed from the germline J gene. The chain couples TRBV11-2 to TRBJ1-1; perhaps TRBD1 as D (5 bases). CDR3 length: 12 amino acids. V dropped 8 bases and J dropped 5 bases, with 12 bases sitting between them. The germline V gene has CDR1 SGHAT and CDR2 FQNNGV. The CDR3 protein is CASRRGETEAFF. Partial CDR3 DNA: TGTGCCAGCCGACGGGGGGAAACTGAA.

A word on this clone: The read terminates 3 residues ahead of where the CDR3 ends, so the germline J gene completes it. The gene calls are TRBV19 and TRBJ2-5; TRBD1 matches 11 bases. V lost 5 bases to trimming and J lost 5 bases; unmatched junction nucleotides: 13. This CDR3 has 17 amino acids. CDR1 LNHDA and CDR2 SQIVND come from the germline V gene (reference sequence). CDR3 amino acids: CASSAGDRGRYAETQYF. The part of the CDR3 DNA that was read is TGTGCCAGTAGTGCTGGGGACAGGGGGAGGTATGCGGAGACC.

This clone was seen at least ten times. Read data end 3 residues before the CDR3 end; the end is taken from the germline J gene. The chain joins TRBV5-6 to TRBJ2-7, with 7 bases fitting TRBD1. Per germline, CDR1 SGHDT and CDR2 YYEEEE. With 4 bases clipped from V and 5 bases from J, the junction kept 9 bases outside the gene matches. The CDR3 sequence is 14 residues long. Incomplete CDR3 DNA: TGTGCCAGCAGCCTAACGGGACAGTACAACGAG. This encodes CASSLTGQYNE. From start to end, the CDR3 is CASSLTGQYNEQYF.

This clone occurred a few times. The CDR3 DNA, read in part, is TGTGCCAGTACCTCCGACTCAGCTACCTATGGC. This encodes CASTSDSATYG. The whole CDR3 sequence reads CASTSDSATYGYTF. The chain joins TRBV19 to TRBJ1-2; D not certain. The read gets to within 3 residues of the CDR3 end, and the germline J gene fills in the rest. The V gene lost 7 bases and the J gene lost 4 bases, with 16 bases spanning the gap. CDR1 LNHDA and CDR2 SQIVND come from the germline V gene (reference sequence). The CDR3 covers 14 residues.

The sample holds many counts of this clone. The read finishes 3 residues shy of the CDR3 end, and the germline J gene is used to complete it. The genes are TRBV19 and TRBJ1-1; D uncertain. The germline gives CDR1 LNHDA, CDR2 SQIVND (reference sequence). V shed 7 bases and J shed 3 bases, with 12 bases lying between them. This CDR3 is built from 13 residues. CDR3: CASTLSRDTEAFF. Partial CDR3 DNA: TGTGCCAGTACTCTATCAAGGGACACTGAA.

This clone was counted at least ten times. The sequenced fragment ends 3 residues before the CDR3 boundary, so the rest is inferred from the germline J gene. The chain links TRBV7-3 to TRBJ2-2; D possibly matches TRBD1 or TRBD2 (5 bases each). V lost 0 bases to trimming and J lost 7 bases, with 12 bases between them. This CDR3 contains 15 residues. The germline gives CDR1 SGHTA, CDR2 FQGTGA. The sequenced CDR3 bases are TGTGCCAGCAGCTTAACGAGTGTGAGGGGCGGGGAG. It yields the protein CASSLTSVRGGE. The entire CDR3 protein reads CASSLTSVRGGELFF.